This is a list of T cell receptor beta chains from one sample in a study of cytomegalovirus exposure and HLA in healthy donors. Repertoires were generated with immunoSEQ multiplex PCR, while TCRdb's copy carries only in-frame clones and drops some. The sample has approximately 210,000 clones, about 84% seen once. Material: PBMCs. The receptors were gathered from a woman between 18 and 30 years old in good health and CMV-seronegative. Both conserved end residues are part of each CDR3. The D gene is left open where the match is weak. Clone sizes are given selectively: once, few, many, or a class where the clone is expanded.

v_gene	d_gene	j_gene	abundance	CDR3nt	CDR3aa
TRBV4-2	-	TRBJ1-3	-	TGTGCCAGCAGCCAAGATAGTGCGCTGCGAGATGGAAACACCATATATTTT	CASSQDSALRDGNTIYF
TRBV18	-	TRBJ1-2	-	TGTGCCAGCCGCAAAGTACAACAGGGCAACTATGGCTACATCTTC	CASRKVQQGNYGYIF
TRBV28	TRBD1	TRBJ1-1	-	TGTGCCAGCAGTTCTCCAGGGGGCGAGACTGAAGCTTTCTTT	CASSSPGGETEAFF
TRBV5-1	TRBD2	TRBJ2-3	-	TGCGCCAGCAGCTTCACTAGCGGGGCAAGCACAGATACGCAGTATTTT	CASSFTSGASTDTQYF
TRBV6-1	TRBD1	TRBJ2-1	-	TGTGCCAGCAGTGAGGGACAGATTGAGCAGTTCTTC	CASSEGQIEQFF
TRBV4-2	-	TRBJ2-2	-	TGTGCCAGCAGCCTTGCGGATCCTTCCCCCACCGGGGAGCTGTTTTTT	CASSLADPSPTGELFF
TRBV5-1	TRBD1	TRBJ2-7	-	TGCGCCAGCAGCGGGACAGGTTCCTACGAGCAGTACTTC	CASSGTGSYEQYF
TRBV4-1	TRBD2	TRBJ2-7	-	TGCGCCAGCAGCCAAGAAAGCGGGGGGCCGCACTACGAGCAGTACTTC	CASSQESGGPHYEQYF
TRBV18	-	TRBJ1-5	-	TGTGCCAGCTCACCCACCGACAGCAAAGGGCGCAATCAGCCCCAGCATTTT	CASSPTDSKGRNQPQHF
TRBV18	TRBD1	TRBJ1-5	-	TGTGCCAGCGGGGGACAGGGTCGACAGCCCCAGCATTTT	CASGGQGRQPQHF
TRBV7-9	TRBD2	TRBJ2-5	-	TGTGCCAGCAGCTCCCCCAGGACTAGCGGGGGGGCCTCGGAGACCCAGTACTTC	CASSSPRTSGGASETQYF
TRBV4-2	-	TRBJ2-3	-	TGTGCCAGCAGCCACGGCGGAGACACAGATACGCAGTATTTT	CASSHGGDTDTQYF
TRBV29-1	-	TRBJ1-1	once	TGCAGCGTTGGAGCTCGGGGGGGCGTAAGGTCTGAAGCTTTCTTT	CSVGARGGVRSEAFF
TRBV6-6	TRBD1	TRBJ2-7	-	TGTGCCAGCAGTCCCCGGGACAGGCTCTCCTACGAGCAGTACTTC	CASSPRDRLSYEQYF
TRBV18	TRBD1	TRBJ2-7	-	TGTGCCAGCTCACCCTCCCGGGACAGTCTCTCCTACGAGCAGTACTTC	CASSPSRDSLSYEQYF
TRBV6-1	-	TRBJ1-5	once	TGTGCCAGCAGTGAAGATAGGGGGATTAGGTTCCAGCCCCAGCATTTT	CASSEDRGIRFQPQHF
TRBV5-8	TRBD1	TRBJ2-7	-	TGTGCCAGCAGCTTGGGACAGGGCTCCTACGAGCAGTACTTC	CASSLGQGSYEQYF
TRBV7-9	TRBD2	TRBJ2-3	-	TGTGCCAGCAGCCCGGGGGGGCTCCCTAGCACAGATACGCAGTATTTT	CASSPGGLPSTDTQYF
TRBV20-1	TRBD1	TRBJ1-1	few	TGCAGTGGGGGACAGGGGATTGGGTTCTTT	CSGGQGIGFF
TRBV14	-	TRBJ2-1	-	TGTGCCAGCAGCCAAGATTCCGCGAATGAGCAGTTCTTC	CASSQDSANEQFF
TRBV4-1	TRBD2	TRBJ2-1	-	TGCGCCAGCAGCCAAGTGCTAGCGGGAGCCTACAATGAGCAGTTCTTC	CASSQVLAGAYNEQFF
TRBV7-2	TRBD1	TRBJ2-6	-	TGTGCCAGCAGCTTAGGGGGGACAGGGTGGTCTGGGGCCAACGTCCTGACTTTC	CASSLGGTGWSGANVLTF
TRBV9	-	TRBJ2-1	-	TGTGCCAGCAGCCCACCGGCGTGGGAGAATTACAATGAGCAGTTCTTC	CASSPPAWENYNEQFF
TRBV11-2	-	TRBJ1-1	-	TGTGCCAGCAGCCGGGTGTGGAACACTGAAGCTTTCTTT	CASSRVWNTEAFF
TRBV10-3	TRBD1	TRBJ2-7	once	TGTGCCATCAGTGAAAGACAGGGAGTAAACGAGCAGTACTTC	CAISERQGVNEQYF
TRBV2	TRBD2	TRBJ2-7	few	TGTGCCAGCATGGGTAGTTACATAGGTGCGGGAGTCTCCTACGAGCAGTACTTC	CASMGSYIGAGVSYEQYF
TRBV21-1	-	TRBJ2-2	few	TGTGCCAGCAGCAACTTAGCGGGGGGGAACACCGGGGAGCTGTTTTTT	CASSNLAGGNTGELFF
TRBV6-6	TRBD1	TRBJ2-2	-	TGTGCCAGCAGAGGGACAGAGTCCACCGGGGAGCTGTTTTTT	CASRGTESTGELFF
TRBV11-2	TRBD2	TRBJ2-7	-	TGTGCCAGCAGCTTTTGGCTAGCGGGACCCGTCGTATACGAGCAGTACTTC	CASSFWLAGPVVYEQYF
TRBV10-2	TRBD2	TRBJ2-1	-	TGCGCCAGCAGGACCGGGACTAGAGCTGGGACTGAGCAGTTCTTC	CASRTGTRAGTEQFF
TRBV19	-	TRBJ1-2	once	TGTGCCAGGAGGGACGGGGGGGGCTGGTTTGGCTACACCTTC	CARRDGGGWFGYTF
TRBV14	TRBD1	TRBJ1-2	-	TGTGCCAGCAGCCAAGCTAACAGGGGGCGCGGGGGCTACACCTTC	CASSQANRGRGGYTF
TRBV6-5	TRBD2	TRBJ2-1	-	TGTGCCAGCAGTTACGGCGGGAGGGGAGGGCAGTTCTTC	CASSYGGRGGQFF
TRBV2	TRBD2	TRBJ2-2	-	TGTGCCAGTTTAGCGGGAGGGTCCGGGGAGCTGTTTTTT	CASLAGGSGELFF
TRBV4-2	TRBD2	TRBJ2-3	-	TGTGCCAGCAGCCAAGATCTAGCGGGAGGGTCTCCTGGTCTGAGTACGCAGTATTTT	CASSQDLAGGSPGLSTQYF
TRBV13	-	TRBJ1-5	-	TGTGCCAGCAGCCTGAACGGTGGGCCCCAGCATTTT	CASSLNGGPQHF
TRBV19	TRBD1	TRBJ1-1	-	TGTGCCAGTACCAATAGGGGGTACAGGGGTAACACTGAAGCTTTCTTT	CASTNRGYRGNTEAFF
TRBV9	TRBD2	TRBJ2-5	once	TGTGCCAGCAGCCCATGGATAGCGGGGGGAGGCGAGAAGACCCAGTACTTC	CASSPWIAGGGEKTQYF
TRBV30	-	TRBJ1-6	-	TGTGCCTGGAGTGTTCTAGGTGGGCACTCGGGGTCACCCCTCCACTTT	CAWSVLGGHSGSPLHF
TRBV28	-	TRBJ1-2	few	TGTGCCAGCAGTTTACAGTATGGCTACACCTTC	CASSLQYGYTF
TRBV11-2	-	TRBJ1-1	-	TGTGCCAGCAGCTTAGCTTCGGGGTTCCGGGAAGCTTTCTTT	CASSLASGFREAFF
TRBV6-1	TRBD1	TRBJ2-5	-	TGTGCCAGCACCGGGACAGGGTTGGTAGAGACCCAGTACTTC	CASTGTGLVETQYF
TRBV5-1	-	TRBJ2-1	-	TGCGCCAGCAGCTTGGACGAAGGGGGGGCGCAAAATGAGCAGTTCTTC	CASSLDEGGAQNEQFF
TRBV29-1	TRBD2	TRBJ2-1	-	TGCAGCGGAAAAGGTGTAGCGGGAGGGCCCCTCAAGTATGTTGAGCAGTTCTTC	CSGKGVAGGPLKYVEQFF
TRBV5-1	-	TRBJ2-7	-	TGCGCCAGCAGCTTGGATGGGGGGTCCTACGAGCAGTACTTC	CASSLDGGSYEQYF
TRBV4-1	TRBD2	TRBJ2-3	-	TGCGCCAGCAGCCAACTAGCGGGGACAATCACAGATACGCAGTATTTT	CASSQLAGTITDTQYF
TRBV6-1	-	TRBJ2-5	-	TGTGCCAGCAGTGAACCCCCATGGACTCAAGAGACCCAGTACTTC	CASSEPPWTQETQYF